Listed below are T cell receptor beta chains from one sample, sequenced in a study of neurological immune-mediated disorders. In TCRdb, the 5' RACE reads were re-called with MiXCR into one record per CDR3 protein. The sample records some 50,000 distinct CDR3 sequences, roughly 2% being singletons. The source material was PBMCs. These receptors were collected from a middle-aged woman with multiple sclerosis. Each CDR3 is given with its conserved first and last residue. D genes are given only for firm matches. The size entry gives once, few, many, or a class for an expanded clone.

J,size,D,V,CDR3,DNA
TRBJ2-1,many,TRBD2,TRBV7-9,CASSLLRTGGWGNEQFF,TGTGCCAGCAGCTTACTCCGAACGGGGGGATGGGGCAATGAGCAGTTCTTC
TRBJ2-3,many,.,TRBV27,CASSPPLVSGDTQYF,TGTGCCAGCAGTCCCCCTCTAGTCTCGGGGGATACGCAGTATTTT
TRBJ2-4,many,.,TRBV9,CASSVDGMGIQYF,TGTGCCAGCAGCGTAGATGGGATGGGCATTCAGTACTTC
TRBJ2-2,many,.,TRBV5-6,CASSLEIRGELFF,TGTGCCAGCAGCTTGGAGATCCGGGGGGAGCTGTTTTTT
TRBJ1-3,many,.,TRBV7-9,CALTRGASGNTIYF,TGTGCCTTGACAAGGGGGGCCTCTGGAAACACCATATATTTT
TRBJ1-2,many,.,TRBV7-2,CASSSVPGSKGYTF,TGTGCCAGCAGCTCCGTACCGGGAAGCAAGGGCTACACCTTC
TRBJ1-4,many,.,TRBV20-1,CSARERISTNEKLFF,TGCAGTGCTAGAGAACGGATTTCAACTAATGAAAAACTGTTTTTT
TRBJ2-3,many,TRBD2,TRBV9,CASSVALAADTQYF,TGTGCCAGCAGCGTAGCTCTAGCGGCAGATACGCAGTATTTT
TRBJ2-2,many,.,TRBV7-3,CASSIRPPSNTGELFF,TGTGCCAGCAGCATTCGCCCGCCTTCGAACACCGGGGAGCTGTTTTTT
TRBJ2-3,many,.,TRBV15,CATSMTSTDTQYF,TGTGCCACCAGCATGACCAGTACAGATACGCAGTATTTT
TRBJ2-3,many,.,TRBV20-1,CSARLAGDTQYF,TGCAGTGCTAGGTTGGCTGGAGATACGCAGTATTTT
TRBJ1-2,many,TRBD1,TRBV6-6,CASTGQLNYGYTF,TGTGCCAGCACGGGACAGCTTAACTATGGCTACACCTTC
TRBJ1-4,many,.,TRBV20-1,CSLQTIEKLFF,TGCAGTCTTCAAACGATTGAAAAACTGTTTTTT
TRBJ2-3,many,.,TRBV5-1,CASSYNRASDTQYF,TGCGCCAGCAGCTACAACCGGGCCTCAGATACGCAGTATTTT
TRBJ1-5,many,TRBD1,TRBV20-1,CSAPRTGEDQPQHF,TGCAGTGCTCCCCGGACAGGGGAAGATCAGCCCCAGCATTTT